This T cell receptor (beta chain) derives from a study of CD4 T cells in relation to SARS-CoV-2 and coronaviruses. As to this clone: The antigen is undetermined.

Whole-study results and caveats: In around three fifths of donors, memory CD4+ clonotypes crossrecognized SARS-CoV-2 and at least one common cold coronavirus spike. SARS-CoV-2-driven expansion was significantly weaker in crossreactive than monoreactive clones.

Naive and memory CD4+ T cell DNA was deep-sequenced without culture. Sequencing was performed with immunoSEQ multiplex PCR; in TCRdb, only in-frame clones are kept and a portion is missing. The profile shows more than 55,000 clones, just over 85% of them singletons. The germline gives CDR1 SGHRS, CDR2 YFSETQ. Trimming removed 0 bases at V and 4 bases at J, with 13 bases between. The CDR3 consists of 15 residues. The unexposed donors gave CD4+ T cells in 2011-2018, prior to COVID-19. Naive and memory CD4+ T cells came from enriched cryopreserved PBMCs. The TCR comes from a human donor in good health. The J gene is TRBJ1-2, the V gene TRBV5-1, with D unresolved. Sequencing was done on a sample of memory CD4+ T cells from PBMCs. The CDR3 protein is CASSLAFGGTYGYTF. CDR3 in DNA: TGCGCCAGCAGCTTGGCCTTCGGAGGAACCTATGGCTACACCTTC.